This T cell receptor (beta chain) was captured by sequencing in a study of cytomegalovirus exposure and HLA in healthy donors. Whole-study context: The same platform was used for the roughly 110 validation repertoires as for the roughly 660 first-cohort repertoires, as reported in a later analysis. Study-level points and caveats: The study flagged fewer than 200 TCR beta chains as cytomegalovirus-associated. Three CMV-associated chains proved CMV antigen-specific in vitro.

The data were produced by immunoSEQ multiplex PCR, yet TCRdb's version contains in-frame clones alone and is incomplete. Of roughly 300,000 clones in the sample, just over 85% were seen once. The CDR3 runs 13 residues. Looked up from germline, CDR1 is MNHEY and CDR2 is SMNVEV (reference sequence). Trimming at V came to 6 bases and at J to 3 bases, leaving 4 bases not matched to a gene. As concerns this clone: What it binds is not known.

Among the 120 or so subjects of the validation cohort, separate from the roughly 670-subject first cohort, were the donors. Input material: PBMCs. The J gene is TRBJ2-7, the V gene TRBV27; 8 nucleotides match TRBD2. The receptor was isolated from a woman aged 18-29 years in good health and CMV-seronegative. CDR3 bases: TGTGCCAGCAGCCACCGGGAGGGCTACGAGCAGTACTTC. Its translation is CASSHREGYEQYF.